The source of this TCR beta chain is a study of cytomegalovirus exposure and HLA in healthy donors. Study summary: Unique TCR beta sequences numbering fewer than 130 million came from around 180 million T cells in an earlier analysis. Regarding the study as a whole: Information on immune exposure was restricted to one variable (CMV serostatus). The productive fraction for most TCR beta V segments was about 90% or about 30% in an earlier analysis. V- and J-gene trimming of TCR beta was linked (in a later analysis) to a missense DCLRE1C variant.

The PCR was carried out with 60 Vbeta primers and 13 Jbeta primers. This table comes from immunoSEQ multiplex PCR, and its TCRdb copy is limited to in-frame clones, with some not included. The table lists 76,000 or so clones, around 72% of them singletons, with 15% to 20% in the top ten. This clone was counted only a few times. Its cognate antigen is unknown. The clonotype originates from a woman aged 40 to 50 in good health and CMV-seropositive. The sequenced material came from PBMCs.

This chain's CDR3 is CASSGTGGVSQPQHF. CDR3 coding DNA: TGTGCCAGCAGTGGGACAGGGGGCGTTTCTCAGCCCCAGCATTTT. The chain recombines TRBV2 with TRBJ1-5; 11 nucleotides align to TRBD1. V lost 4 bases and J lost 6; bases outside the gene matches: 5. In germline, CDR1 is SNHLY, CDR2 FYNNEI. The CDR3 has 15 amino acids.